The rows below give T cell receptor beta chains drawn from one sample of a study of blood T cell repertoires in COVID-19. Clones were sequenced by immunoSEQ multiplex PCR, and TCRdb holds only the in-frame ones, with some missing. This sample carries 90,000 or so clones, about two thirds of them seen once, and the ten largest clones take approximately 14%. Sequenced sample: peripheral blood. The receptors were gathered from a woman of 80 years or more with acute or convalescent COVID-19. CDR3s include the opening cysteine and the closing phenylalanine or tryptophan. The order of the fields is D gene, J gene, V gene, clone size, CDR3 DNA, CDR3 protein. The D gene is left open where the match is weak. Part of the rows lack a size; the others show once, few, many or a class for expanded clones.

D: TRBD1; J: TRBJ2-1; V: TRBV4-1; size: few; DNA: TGCGCCAGCAGCCTACGACAGGGTAACGACGCGTTCTTC; CDR3: CASSLRQGNDAFF
D: TRBD2; J: TRBJ2-5; V: TRBV9; size: -; DNA: TGTGCCAGCACCCTGGGACTAGCGGGGGAGACCCAGTACTTC; CDR3: CASTLGLAGETQYF
D: -; J: TRBJ1-2; V: TRBV10-3; size: few; DNA: TGTGCCATCAGTGAGTCAGGGAGGTCTGGCTACACCTTC; CDR3: CAISESGRSGYTF
D: -; J: TRBJ1-1; V: TRBV7-9; size: -; DNA: TGTGCCAGCAGCCCCCGGCGGGTGAACACTGAAGCTTTCTTT; CDR3: CASSPRRVNTEAFF
D: -; J: TRBJ2-2; V: TRBV5-1; size: -; DNA: TGCGCCAGCAGCCCCCGCGGGGCTACCGGGGAGCTGTTTTTT; CDR3: CASSPRGATGELFF
D: -; J: TRBJ2-3; V: TRBV4-1; size: -; DNA: TGCGCCAGCAGGCAATACGGGGGTCTAAGCACAGATACGCAGTATTTT; CDR3: CASRQYGGLSTDTQYF
D: TRBD1; J: TRBJ2-3; V: TRBV6-4; size: -; DNA: TGTGCCAGCAGTCCGGGACAGGGGAGTGCAGATACGCAGTATTTT; CDR3: CASSPGQGSADTQYF
D: -; J: TRBJ1-6; V: TRBV7-2; size: -; DNA: TGTGCCAGCACCGCAGGGCCCTATAATTCACCCCTCCACTTT; CDR3: CASTAGPYNSPLHF
D: -; J: TRBJ2-2; V: TRBV11-3; size: -; DNA: TGTGCCAGCAGCTTAGTCCGGACCGGGGAGCTGTTTTTT; CDR3: CASSLVRTGELFF
D: -; J: TRBJ2-7; V: TRBV6-2/TRBV6-3; size: few; DNA: TGTGCCAGCAGCCCCGTTGGCCGGGGGGAGCAGTACTTC; CDR3: CASSPVGRGEQYF
D: TRBD1; J: TRBJ1-2; V: TRBV5-4; size: -; DNA: TGTGCCAGCAGCGAGGACAGGGTATGGCCGGGCTACACCTTC; CDR3: CASSEDRVWPGYTF
D: TRBD1; J: TRBJ2-3; V: TRBV6-2/TRBV6-3; size: -; DNA: TGTGCCAGCAGTCGAAAAGGGGGCCGTACAGATACGCAGTATTTT; CDR3: CASSRKGGRTDTQYF
D: TRBD1; J: TRBJ2-3; V: TRBV5-8; size: -; DNA: TGTGCCAGCAGCTCCGAGGACAGGGGCCCAGATACGCAGTATTTT; CDR3: CASSSEDRGPDTQYF
D: -; J: TRBJ1-5; V: TRBV21-1; size: -; DNA: TGTGCCAGCAGCAAAGAGACAGGCAAGGGGCAGCCCCAGCATTTT; CDR3: CASSKETGKGQPQHF
D: -; J: TRBJ1-1; V: TRBV4-3; size: -; DNA: TGCGCCAGCAGTTTGGACAGTGGGGCTGAAGCTTTCTTT; CDR3: CASSLDSGAEAFF
D: TRBD1; J: TRBJ2-1; V: TRBV6-1; size: -; DNA: TGTGCCAGCAGTGAGACAGGGTCGTACTACAATGAGCAGTTCTTC; CDR3: CASSETGSYYNEQFF
D: TRBD1; J: TRBJ1-3; V: TRBV7-9; size: few; DNA: TGTGCCAGCAGCTTAGAGGGACAGAGAGGAAACACCATATATTTT; CDR3: CASSLEGQRGNTIYF
D: TRBD1; J: TRBJ2-7; V: TRBV5-1; size: -; DNA: TGCGCCAGCAGCTTGGCCCCCAGGGGGCCGGTCGAGCAGTACTTC; CDR3: CASSLAPRGPVEQYF
D: -; J: TRBJ2-5; V: TRBV5-6; size: -; DNA: TGTGCCAGCAGCTTCCTCAGGGTCCAAGAGACCCAGTACTTC; CDR3: CASSFLRVQETQYF
D: -; J: TRBJ2-1; V: TRBV7-9; size: -; DNA: TGTGCCAGCAGCCCGGAGGGGCCCTGGGGTGAGCAGTTCTTC; CDR3: CASSPEGPWGEQFF
D: TRBD1; J: TRBJ2-5; V: TRBV12-3/TRBV12-4; size: -; DNA: TGTGCCAGCAGGGGACAGGGTTTCGAGACCCAGTACTTC; CDR3: CASRGQGFETQYF
D: TRBD2; J: TRBJ2-1; V: TRBV3-1/TRBV3-2; size: -; DNA: TGTGCCAGCAGCCAAGGAGTAGCGGGGGGGCAAAATGAGCAGTTCTTC; CDR3: CASSQGVAGGQNEQFF
D: -; J: TRBJ2-1; V: TRBV4-3; size: -; DNA: TGCGCCAGCAGCCAAGATCTGGCCAGGGCCCACAATGAGCAGTTCTTC; CDR3: CASSQDLARAHNEQFF
D: TRBD1; J: TRBJ2-7; V: TRBV7-9; size: few; DNA: TGTGCCAGCAGCTCCCCGGGACAGGGATCCTACGAGCAGTACTTC; CDR3: CASSSPGQGSYEQYF
D: TRBD1; J: TRBJ1-2; V: TRBV7-6; size: -; DNA: TGTGCCAGCAGCCCCGGGACAGACTATGGCTACACCTTC; CDR3: CASSPGTDYGYTF
D: -; J: TRBJ1-2; V: TRBV7-9; size: -; DNA: TGTGCCAGCAGCGCTGACTGGGGCTACACCTTC; CDR3: CASSADWGYTF
D: -; J: TRBJ1-2; V: TRBV7-2; size: -; DNA: TGTGCCAGCAGCTTAGGAGGGCATGGTACTGGCTACACCTTC; CDR3: CASSLGGHGTGYTF
D: -; J: TRBJ1-3; V: TRBV6-1; size: -; DNA: TGTGCCAGCAGTGAAATCACAGACTCTGGAAACACCATATATTTT; CDR3: CASSEITDSGNTIYF
D: -; J: TRBJ1-4; V: TRBV29-1; size: -; DNA: TGCAGTGTTAATGGAGCCGCAACTAATGAAAAACTGTTTTTT; CDR3: CSVNGAATNEKLFF
D: -; J: TRBJ1-2; V: TRBV6-5; size: -; DNA: TGTGCCAGCAGTTACACAGGGTTGGGGACCTATGGCTACACCTTC; CDR3: CASSYTGLGTYGYTF
D: -; J: TRBJ1-5; V: TRBV19; size: few; DNA: TGTGCCAGTAGTATAGATGAGGGGAGGGCTCAGCCCCAGCATTTT; CDR3: CASSIDEGRAQPQHF
D: TRBD1; J: TRBJ2-3; V: TRBV7-3; size: -; DNA: TGTGCCAGCAGCTTGGACAGGGTTGCAGATACGCAGTATTTT; CDR3: CASSLDRVADTQYF
D: TRBD1; J: TRBJ1-6; V: TRBV5-4; size: few; DNA: TGTGCCAGCAGCCTAGGGACAGGAAATTCACCCCTCCACTTT; CDR3: CASSLGTGNSPLHF
D: -; J: TRBJ1-1; V: TRBV4-3; size: few; DNA: TGCGCCAGCAGCCAGGGACTCCTGAACACTGAAGCTTTCTTT; CDR3: CASSQGLLNTEAFF
D: TRBD1; J: TRBJ1-6; V: TRBV19; size: -; DNA: TGTGCCAGTAGTATATTCACAGGGGATTCACCCCTCCACTTT; CDR3: CASSIFTGDSPLHF
D: -; J: TRBJ1-4; V: TRBV5-1; size: few; DNA: TGCGCCAGCAGCTGGGACACGGTGGGTGAAAAACTGTTTTTT; CDR3: CASSWDTVGEKLFF
D: TRBD2; J: TRBJ2-7; V: TRBV13; size: once; DNA: TGTGCCAGCAGCTCCGTAGGCCCGGGGGGGAGGGTCCCCCACGAGCAGTACTTC; CDR3: CASSSVGPGGRVPHEQYF
D: TRBD1; J: TRBJ1-4; V: TRBV24-1; size: once; DNA: TGTGCCACCGGGGACAGGGGGAGCGAAAAACTGTTTTTT; CDR3: CATGDRGSEKLFF
D: -; J: TRBJ1-2; V: TRBV23-1; size: -; DNA: TGCGCCAGCATGAGCGGCAAGATGAGGGGCTACACCTTC; CDR3: CASMSGKMRGYTF
D: -; J: TRBJ1-1; V: TRBV30; size: -; DNA: TGTGCCTCCGGAGGTTCACCGGACACTGAAGCTTTCTTT; CDR3: CASGGSPDTEAFF
D: -; J: TRBJ2-5; V: TRBV25-1; size: -; DNA: TGTGCCAGCAGTCCTCGGGGAGCGGGCCAAGAGACCCAGTACTTC; CDR3: CASSPRGAGQETQYF
D: TRBD1; J: TRBJ1-5; V: TRBV4-1; size: -; DNA: TGCGCCAGCAGCCAAAAGAACACAGGGGGCAGGAGCAATCAGCCCCAGCATTTT; CDR3: CASSQKNTGGRSNQPQHF
D: -; J: TRBJ1-5; V: TRBV4-1; size: many; DNA: TGCGCCAGCAGCCTGTGGGGAGGTAGCAATCAGCCCCAGCATTTT; CDR3: CASSLWGGSNQPQHF
D: -; J: TRBJ1-1; V: TRBV15; size: -; DNA: TGTGCCACCAGCAGAGACCAGGGAAGCACTGAAGCTTTCTTT; CDR3: CATSRDQGSTEAFF
D: -; J: TRBJ2-5; V: TRBV20-1; size: once; DNA: TGCAGTGCTCAGAGAGGGGAGACCCAGTACTTC; CDR3: CSAQRGETQYF
D: -; J: TRBJ1-2; V: TRBV12-3/TRBV12-4; size: -; DNA: TGTGCCAGCAGTTTTTTCAGGGGTGGAGGCTACACCTTC; CDR3: CASSFFRGGGYTF
D: -; J: TRBJ1-5; V: TRBV29-1; size: -; DNA: TGCAGCGTTGGGGTAAGGGGGAATCAGCCCCAGCATTTT; CDR3: CSVGVRGNQPQHF
D: TRBD1; J: TRBJ1-6; V: TRBV19; size: -; DNA: TGTGCCACCGGGACAGGGGAATCCTATTCACCCCTCCACTTT; CDR3: CATGTGESYSPLHF
D: TRBD2; J: TRBJ2-2; V: TRBV5-4; size: -; DNA: TGTGCCAGCAGCCTCAGGACTAGCGACACCGGGGAGCTGTTTTTT; CDR3: CASSLRTSDTGELFF
D: -; J: TRBJ2-7; V: TRBV6-2/TRBV6-3; size: -; DNA: TGTGCCAGCAGTTCCCCCTCAGGAGGAACCTTAACCTACGAGCAGTACTTC; CDR3: CASSSPSGGTLTYEQYF
D: TRBD2; J: TRBJ2-5; V: TRBV7-9; size: -; DNA: TGTGCCAGCAGGGAACTAGCGGGGGGTTCGGAGACCCAGTACTTC; CDR3: CASRELAGGSETQYF
D: TRBD1; J: TRBJ1-5; V: TRBV7-9; size: once; DNA: TGTGCCAGCAGCTTGGGGACAGTCCAGCCCCAGCATTTT; CDR3: CASSLGTVQPQHF
D: TRBD1; J: TRBJ1-1; V: TRBV3-1/TRBV3-2; size: -; DNA: TGTGCCAGCAGCCATCCCCGGGACAGGGGACCGAACACTGAAGCTTTCTTT; CDR3: CASSHPRDRGPNTEAFF
D: -; J: TRBJ2-1; V: TRBV5-6; size: -; DNA: TGTGCCAGCACTTTGCGGGGGCAGGAAAATGAGCAGTTCTTC; CDR3: CASTLRGQENEQFF
D: -; J: TRBJ2-7; V: TRBV18; size: -; DNA: TGTGCCAGCTCATCGGGTTTTAGCTCCTACGAGCAGTACTTC; CDR3: CASSSGFSSYEQYF
D: -; J: TRBJ1-4; V: TRBV7-9; size: -; DNA: TGTGCCAGCAGCCTCAGCATCGGGAGAACTAATGAAAAACTGTTTTTT; CDR3: CASSLSIGRTNEKLFF
D: TRBD1; J: TRBJ1-2; V: TRBV6-5; size: -; DNA: TGTGCCAGCAGTCCAGGGGGCCTGAACTATGGCTACACCTTC; CDR3: CASSPGGLNYGYTF
D: -; J: TRBJ1-1; V: TRBV30; size: -; DNA: TGTGCCTGGAGTGTCTGGAACACTGAAGCTTTCTTT; CDR3: CAWSVWNTEAFF